These T cell receptor beta chains were read from a single sample in a study of cytomegalovirus exposure and HLA in healthy donors. Generated by immunoSEQ multiplex PCR, the TCRdb table keeps only in-frame clones and is missing some. The sample lists over 150,000 clones, approximately 84% occurring once. Material: PBMCs. These receptors all stem from a boy aged 2 to 10 in good health and CMV-seronegative. Each CDR3 is given with its conserved first and last residue. The D gene is left open where the match is weak. Expanded clones are given a class, and other clones once, few, many or no size at all.

TRBV10-1	TRBD2	NA	TRBJ2-1	TGCGCCAGCAGTGAGGGGACTAGCGGGAGCAATGAGCAGTTCTTC	CASSEGTSGSNEQFF
TRBV19	TRBD1	NA	TRBJ1-2	TGTGCCAGTACTTGGGAGGACCACGGGACAGCCAAATACTATGGCTACACCTTC	CASTWEDHGTAKYYGYTF
TRBV9	TRBD1	once	TRBJ2-3	TGTGCCAGCAGCGCAACGACAGGGGGCACAGATACGCAGTATTTT	CASSATTGGTDTQYF
TRBV7-2	NA	NA	TRBJ2-1	TGTGCCAGCAGCTTAGGACAGAACAATGAGCAGTTCTTC	CASSLGQNNEQFF
TRBV27	TRBD2	NA	TRBJ2-1	TGTGCCAGCAGGGCGGGGGGCGCCTACAATGAGCAGTTCTTC	CASRAGGAYNEQFF
TRBV5-8	NA	NA	TRBJ1-5	TGTGCCAGCAGCTTGGGGGACAATTATAGCAATCAGCCCCAGCATTTT	CASSLGDNYSNQPQHF
TRBV6-5	TRBD2	NA	TRBJ2-7	TGTGCCAGCAGTTACCTGTCTAGCGGGAGCTACGAGCAGTACTTC	CASSYLSSGSYEQYF
TRBV5-1	TRBD1	NA	TRBJ1-2	TGCGCCAGCAGTCCTCAACCTGGACAGGGGATTGGGGGCTACACCTTC	CASSPQPGQGIGGYTF
TRBV5-1	TRBD1	few	TRBJ2-7	TGCGCCAGCAGCTTAAGGACAGGGGGCAAGGTAGAGGACGAGCAGTACTTC	CASSLRTGGKVEDEQYF
TRBV5-1	TRBD1	NA	TRBJ1-1	TGCGCCAGCAGGGTAACAGGGGCGGGCTCTGAAGCTTTCTTT	CASRVTGAGSEAFF
TRBV6-6	TRBD1	few	TRBJ2-7	TGTGCCAGCACAAAGGACAGGGGGGCTCGGGAGCAGTACTTC	CASTKDRGAREQYF
TRBV27	TRBD2	NA	TRBJ2-1	TGTGCCAGCAGCATAGGGACTAGCGGGTACAATGAGCAGTTCTTC	CASSIGTSGYNEQFF
TRBV5-4	NA	NA	TRBJ1-3	TGTGCCAGCAGCTTGGTTTCGAGCTCTGGAAACACCATATATTTT	CASSLVSSSGNTIYF
TRBV29-1	NA	once	TRBJ2-7	TGCAGCGTTACCGGACCACTAGGGACCTACGAGCAGTACTTC	CSVTGPLGTYEQYF
TRBV4-1	TRBD1	NA	TRBJ2-5	TGCGCCAGCAGCCACCCCGGGACAGAAATCCAAGAGACCCAGTACTTC	CASSHPGTEIQETQYF
TRBV5-1	NA	NA	TRBJ2-1	TGCGCCAGCAGCTTGGGAGGGTCCCCCGGTCAGAATGAGCAGTTCTTC	CASSLGGSPGQNEQFF
TRBV29-1	TRBD2	NA	TRBJ2-7	TGCAGCGCCGGGGGAGCGGGGGGCTCCTACGAGCAGTACTTC	CSAGGAGGSYEQYF
TRBV5-6	TRBD2	NA	TRBJ2-7	TGTGCCAGCAGCTTGGGGTCCGGGAGGCGGTTTTACGAGCAGTACTTC	CASSLGSGRRFYEQYF
TRBV27	TRBD1	NA	TRBJ1-2	TGTGCCAGCAAGACAGGGGAACACTATGGCTACACCTTC	CASKTGEHYGYTF
TRBV7-7	TRBD1	NA	TRBJ2-2	TGTGCTAGCAGCTTAGCCCCCAGGGGGCGTTCCGGGGAGCTGTTTTTT	CASSLAPRGRSGELFF
TRBV13	NA	once	TRBJ2-6	TGTGCCAGCAGCTTAAACGGGGGGCTGGCTGGGGCCAACGTCCTGACTTTC	CASSLNGGLAGANVLTF
TRBV4-1	TRBD1	NA	TRBJ1-2	TGCGCCAGCAGCCATCCCTCGACAGGGGTGGATGGCTACACCTTC	CASSHPSTGVDGYTF
TRBV15	TRBD1	NA	TRBJ2-1	TGTGCCACCAGCAGAGGAAGGACAGGCTCCTACAATGAGCAGTTCTTC	CATSRGRTGSYNEQFF
TRBV19	TRBD1	NA	TRBJ1-2	TGTGCCGTCAGGACAGGGGGCTTTTATGGCTACACCTTC	CAVRTGGFYGYTF
TRBV15	TRBD2	NA	TRBJ2-4	TGTGCCACCAGCAGAGGGAGACTAGCGGGAAGGGGAAACATTCAGTACTTC	CATSRGRLAGRGNIQYF
TRBV15	TRBD1	NA	TRBJ2-7	TGTGCCACCAGCTGGGACAGGACGAAAGAGCAGTACTTC	CATSWDRTKEQYF
TRBV2	TRBD2	NA	TRBJ2-1	TGTGCCAGCAGTGAGATGCTAGCGGGGGGCTTAGATGAGCAGTTCTTC	CASSEMLAGGLDEQFF
TRBV7-9	TRBD1	NA	TRBJ2-5	TGTGCCAGCAGCCAATGGGACAGGGGAGAGACCCAGTACTTC	CASSQWDRGETQYF
TRBV27	TRBD2	NA	TRBJ2-2	TGTGCCAGCAAATATAGCGGGGGAGGCTACGGGGAGCTGTTTTTT	CASKYSGGGYGELFF
TRBV7-9	NA	NA	TRBJ2-5	TGTGCCAGCAGTAGTCGGGAAAGTCAAGAGACCCAGTACTTC	CASSSRESQETQYF
TRBV2	NA	NA	TRBJ1-2	TGTGCCAGCAGTGAAGTTCGTGGGCATAGCTATGGCTACACCTTC	CASSEVRGHSYGYTF
TRBV7-9	NA	NA	TRBJ1-4	TGTGCCAGCAGCTTATCTCCTAATGAAAAACTGTTTTTT	CASSLSPNEKLFF
TRBV12-5	NA	NA	TRBJ2-7	TGTGCTAGTGGTCTGTACGAGCAGTACTTC	CASGLYEQYF
TRBV6-1	NA	NA	TRBJ1-3	TGTGCCAGCAGTGAAAGGGGATCGGGAAACACCATATATTTT	CASSERGSGNTIYF
TRBV19	NA	NA	TRBJ1-5	TGTGCCAGTAGTATATTTGGACAGCTTAGCAATCAGCCCCAGCATTTT	CASSIFGQLSNQPQHF
TRBV4-2	TRBD2	NA	TRBJ2-1	TGTGCCAGCAGCCAAGCGCTAGCGGACTATAATGAGCAGTTCTTC	CASSQALADYNEQFF
TRBV6-1	TRBD1	NA	TRBJ1-2	TGTGCCAGCAGTAACCTACAGGGGGTAGGTGGCTACACCTTC	CASSNLQGVGGYTF
TRBV4-2	TRBD2	NA	TRBJ2-7	TGTGCCAGCAGCCCCCGGACTAGCGGGAGCTCCTACGAGCAGTACTTC	CASSPRTSGSSYEQYF
TRBV9	NA	NA	TRBJ2-3	TGTGCCAGCAGCGTAGCCCCAGTCCGGACATACACAGATACGCAGTATTTT	CASSVAPVRTYTDTQYF
TRBV4-1	TRBD1	NA	TRBJ1-3	TGCGCCAGCAGCTACGACAGGGGCTCTGGAAACACCATATATTTT	CASSYDRGSGNTIYF
TRBV7-9	TRBD2	NA	TRBJ2-1	TGTGCCAGCAGCTTAGAGGTAGCGGGAGGGCCCAATGAGCAGTTCTTC	CASSLEVAGGPNEQFF
TRBV28	TRBD2	NA	TRBJ2-5	TGTGCCAGTACCTTGGGACTAGCGGGCCTAACTCAAGAGACCCAGTACTTC	CASTLGLAGLTQETQYF
TRBV6-5	TRBD2	NA	TRBJ2-1	TGTGCCAGCAGTTCACTAGCGGGAGATGAGCAGTTCTTC	CASSSLAGDEQFF
TRBV28	TRBD1	NA	TRBJ1-2	TGTGCCAGCAGTTCCGTGGACAGGGGGGGTGGCTACACCTTC	CASSSVDRGGGYTF
TRBV5-5	NA	NA	TRBJ1-1	TGTGCCAGCAGCCCGACAGTTACTGAAGCTTTCTTT	CASSPTVTEAFF
TRBV7-9	TRBD1	NA	TRBJ2-7	TGTGCCAGCAGCCGTCTTTCAACCGGGACAGTCTACCTCTACGAGCAGTACTTC	CASSRLSTGTVYLYEQYF
TRBV6-1	TRBD1	NA	TRBJ2-1	TGTGCCAGCAGCGAGGGACAGGCCCGGCAGCAGTTCTTC	CASSEGQARQQFF
TRBV5-1	TRBD1	NA	TRBJ2-1	TGCGCCTCCCGGGACAGGTCAAGCTCCTACAATGAGCAGTTCTTC	CASRDRSSSYNEQFF
TRBV6-1	TRBD1	once	TRBJ2-2	TGTGCCAGCAGCCCCGGACAGGGAAGCACCGGGGAGCTGTTTTTT	CASSPGQGSTGELFF
TRBV19	TRBD1	NA	TRBJ2-5	TGTGCCAGTGGACAGGGGGAAGAGACCCAGTACTTC	CASGQGEETQYF
TRBV2	TRBD2	NA	TRBJ2-7	TGTGCCTGGGGCGGGAGCCCTCTCTACGAGCAGTACTTC	CAWGGSPLYEQYF